Presented here are 25 T cell receptor beta chains from one specimen sequenced in a study of breast tumors, draining lymph nodes, adjacent tissues. TCRdb independently ran MiXCR on the multiplex PCR reads; one entry per CDR3 protein. In the table there are about 130,000 distinct CDR3 sequences, 21% of which are singletons. Samples came from axillary lymph nodes draining the breast cancer. The specimen was axillary lymph node tissue. Every receptor here comes from a female donor with breast cancer. Some clones in this sample may be carry-over from other donors' samples.

This clonotype occurred many times. This chain links TRBV20-1 with TRBJ2-1, with 14 bases aligning to TRBD2. Looked up from germline, CDR1 is DFQATT and CDR2 is SNEGSKA (reference sequence). Unmatched junction bases numbered 5, after V lost 4 bases and J lost 3 bases. This CDR3 comprises 16 residues. DNA for the CDR3: TGCAGTGCTACAGCTGGGACTAGCGGGAGCTACAATGAGCAGTTCTTC. This gives the protein CSATAGTSGSYNEQFF.

Turning to this clonotype: A clone one base away is much larger, so this may be a read error. The chain recombines TRBV30 with TRBJ2-7; no clear D gene. The CDR3 extends over 12 amino acids. Germline CDR1 and CDR2: GTSNPN and SVGIG (reference sequence). The CDR3: CAWSLGAYELYF. The CDR3, as DNA: TGTGCCTGGAGTTTGGGTGCCTACGAGCTGTACTTC.

The chain has TRBV4-2 and TRBJ1-5, with TRBD1 identical over 7 bases. The CDR3 length is 17 residues. Trimming removed 0 bases from V and 7 bases from J; junction bases left unmatched: 12. The germline gives CDR1 LGHNA, CDR2 YNFKEQ. Written as DNA, the CDR3 is TGTGCCAGCAGCCAAGATACGTCAGGGGGTTATCGGCAGCCCCAGCATTTT. Translation gives CASSQDTSGGYRQPQHF.

This clonotype was counted between two and nine times. The chain has TRBV19 and TRBJ2-2; 8 nucleotides align to TRBD2. CDR1 and CDR2 (germline): LNHDA, SQIVND (reference sequence). The junction had 7 bases not matched to a gene; V was cut back by 5 bases and J by 2 bases. This CDR3 is built from 16 residues. In nucleotides, the CDR3 is TGTGCCAGTAGTCGACTAGCGAGTCAAAACACCGGGGAGCTGTTTTTT. Protein sequence: CASSRLASQNTGELFF.

The sample holds a few counts of this clonotype. The chain employs TRBV6-2 or TRBV6-3 and TRBJ2-2; 8 bases are shared with TRBD2. Losses at the gene ends were 8 bases for V and 4 bases for J; bases not matched to a gene: 6. This CDR3 contains 14 residues. Germline V gene data show CDR1 as MNHEY and CDR2 as SVGEGT. Here the CDR3 DNA reads TGTGCCAGCGGAGGCGGGGGGCTCACCGGGGAGCTGTTTTTT. Amino acids: CASGGGGLTGELFF.

This sequence joins TRBV11-2 and TRBJ1-2; D unclear. The CDR3 loop spans 14 amino acids. The V gene lost 1 base and the J gene lost 8 bases, with 14 bases spanning the gap. The V gene's germline CDR1 is SGHAT and CDR2 FQNNGV. CDR3: CASSLGGVRSGYTF. As DNA, the CDR3 is TGTGCCAGCAGCTTAGGCGGGGTCCGATCGGGCTACACCTTC.

As regards this clonotype: A much more abundant neighbour one base away suggests this may be a read error. The chain joins TRBV28 to TRBJ1-2; a possible D gene is TRBD1 (6 bases). This CDR3 contains 13 residues. The germline V gene has CDR1 MDHEN and CDR2 SYDVKM. The CDR3 DNA reads as TGTGCCATCCAACGGGACATGTCCTATGGCCACACCTTC. Translation gives CAIQRDMSYGHTF.

In regard to this clonotype: A read error is possible here, since a much larger clone lies one base away. V usage is TRBV5-1 and J usage is TRBJ2-3; 8 bases align to TRBD1. There are 14 residues in the CDR3. Per the germline V gene, CDR1 is SGHRS and CDR2 is YFSETQ. The CDR3 DNA reads as TGCGCCGGCAGCCGAAGACAGGGGCACGATACGCAGTATTTT. Its translation: CAGSRRQGHDTQYF.

This clonotype was counted ten times or more. The rearrangement uses TRBV4-1 and TRBJ1-4; weak D call: TRBD1 (5 bases). The CDR3 sequence is 15 residues long. Germline V gene sequence: CDR1 MGHRA, CDR2 YSYEKL. Trimming left V 0 bases short and J 2 bases short, with 7 bases between. The CDR3 is CASSQEGGTNEKLFF. The CDR3 DNA follows: TGCGCCAGCAGCCAAGAGGGGGGGACTAATGAAAAACTGTTTTTT.

A note on this clonotype: This may be a read error: a much more frequent sequence differs by one nucleotide. V usage is TRBV9 and J usage is TRBJ2-2, with 8 bases aligning to TRBD2. This CDR3 has 11 amino acids. Germline V gives CDR1 SGDLS, CDR2 YYNGEE. CDR3 sequence: CASSVSGGLFF. CDR3 DNA sequence: TGTGCCAGCAGCGTAAGCGGGGGGCTGTTTTTT.

This clonotype has ten or more counts. The V gene is TRBV3-1, the J gene TRBJ2-2; D gene unclear. Trimming removed 6 bases at V and 6 bases at J, with 5 bases between. The CDR3 loop spans 11 amino acids. The germline gives CDR1 LGHDT, CDR2 YNNKEL (reference sequence). The CDR3 nucleotides are TGTGCCAGCAGTAAGGCCGGGGAGCTGTTTTTT. Protein: CASSKAGELFF.

There are a few counts of this clonotype. J is TRBJ2-5 and V is TRBV5-1, with TRBD1 identical over 8 bases. V lost 3 bases to trimming and J lost 2 bases; unmatched junction nucleotides: 3. The CDR3 has 14 amino acids. Germline loops: CDR1 SGHRS, CDR2 YFSETQ. DNA for the CDR3: TGCGCCAGCAGCTGGACAGGGACTCAAGAGACCCAGTACTTC. It encodes CASSWTGTQETQYF.

To note about this clonotype: Given a much more abundant clone one base away, this may be a read error. The rearrangement joins TRBV3-1 to TRBJ2-7; no reliable D call. Germline CDR1 and CDR2: LGHDT and YNNKEL (reference sequence). The CDR3 has 14 residues. Trimming shortened V by 1 base and J by 4 bases, and 11 bases separated the two germline ends. CDR3 region: CASSQGVSAYEQYF. Here the CDR3 DNA reads TGTGCCAGCAGCCAAGGGGTCTCGGCTTACGAGCAGTACTTC.

This clonotype occurred once. A read error may explain this, as a much larger clone is one base away. The chain combines TRBV3-1 with TRBJ2-7; D remains unclear. From germline, CDR1 is LGHDT and CDR2 YNNKEL (reference sequence). The CDR3 length is 14 residues. CDR3 in amino acids: CASGQASGPAEQYF. CDR3 nucleotide sequence: TGTGCCAGCGGCCAAGCTTCGGGTCCCGCGGAGCAGTACTTC.

This clonotype has at least ten counts. The rearrangement uses TRBV20-1 and TRBJ2-7; 7 nucleotides agree with TRBD2. CDR1 and CDR2 (germline): DFQATT, SNEGSKA (reference sequence). V lost 5 bases, J lost 2 bases, and 24 bases stayed unmatched. The CDR3 consists of 19 residues. In nucleotides, the CDR3 is TGCAGTGCTCGAAGGACCTCGGCGACCCTAGCGGCCGGGACCTACGAGCAGTACTTC. Protein: CSARRTSATLAAGTYEQYF.

This clonotype has only a few counts. V gene TRBV28 combines with J gene TRBJ2-5; TRBD2 agrees at 7 bases. J gave up 5 bases and V 5 bases, and 11 bases lay outside the gene matches. Germline CDR1 and CDR2: MDHEN and SYDVKM. CDR3 length: 15 residues. The CDR3 sequence: CASSPIGRGGETQYF. CDR3 nucleotides: TGTGCCAGCAGTCCCATCGGGCGGGGAGGGGAGACCCAGTACTTC.

There are a few counts of this clonotype. The CDR3 protein is CASSEAMGGGYGYTF. Here the CDR3 DNA reads TGTGCCAGCAGTGAAGCCATGGGGGGAGGCTATGGCTACACCTTC. The J gene is TRBJ1-2, the V gene TRBV6-1; D perhaps matches TRBD1 (5 bases). The germline V and J ends were trimmed by 0 bases and 4 bases, with 12 bases remaining between them. The germline CDR1 and CDR2 sequences are MNHNS and SASEGT. This CDR3 is built from 15 residues.

This clonotype has more than one count but fewer than ten. The chain carries TRBV19 and TRBJ2-5, with TRBD1 as a possible D gene (7 bases). Germline lookup yields CDR1 LNHDA and CDR2 SQIVND (reference sequence). This CDR3 has 12 residues. Trimming left V 6 bases short and J 5 bases short, with 10 bases between. The CDR3 region has the DNA TGTGCCAGTAGGTCAGGGGGGGAGACCCAGTACTTC. Protein product: CASRSGGETQYF.

Points on this clonotype: This may arise from a read error, as a much more abundant clone is one base away. V usage is TRBV20-1 and J usage is TRBJ1-2, with D unclear. The CDR3 contains 12 residues. Germline V CDR1 and CDR2: DFQATT, SNEGSKA (reference sequence). The V end lost 6 bases, the J end lost 3 bases, and 11 bases lay between the germline ends. CDR3 in DNA: TGCAGTGCCCCAAACCTCGACTATGGCTACACCTTC. Protein: CSAPNLDYGYTF.

Remarks on this clonotype: A much bigger clone sits one base away, suggesting this may be a read error. CDR3 region: CASSIAGGSHEQYF. The CDR3 DNA is TGTGCCAGTAGTATTGCCGGCGGGAGTCACGAGCAGTACTTC. The chain combines TRBV19 with TRBJ2-7, with 7 bases fitting TRBD2. The germline CDR1 and CDR2 sequences are LNHDA and SQIVND (reference sequence). The CDR3 contains 14 residues. Trimming at V came to 3 bases and at J to 5 bases, leaving 7 bases not matched to a gene.

In its sample, this clonotype was seen a few times. The genes are TRBV7-8 and TRBJ2-4; 7 bases match TRBD1. Germline V CDR1 and CDR2: SGHVS, FQNEAQ. The length of the CDR3 is 14 residues. V lost 1 base and J lost 8; bases outside the gene matches: 5. The CDR3: CASSLEGAVDIQYF. The CDR3 nucleotides read TGTGCCAGCAGCTTAGAGGGGGCTGTTGACATTCAGTACTTC.

This clonotype was counted ten times or more. The chain joins TRBV19 to TRBJ2-7; D is uncertain. Trimming removed 5 bases at V and 2 bases at J, with 13 bases between. The CDR3 covers 14 residues. CDR1 is LNHDA and CDR2 is SQIVND in the germline V gene (reference sequence). CDR3 residues: CASSALDEPYEQYF. CDR3 in DNA: TGTGCCAGTAGTGCCTTGGACGAGCCCTACGAGCAGTACTTC.

This clonotype was observed many times. This rearrangement joins TRBV2 to TRBJ1-2, with 7 bases matching TRBD1. V was clipped by 7 bases and J by 4 bases; unmatched bases: 6. The V gene's germline CDR1 is SNHLY and CDR2 FYNNEI. This CDR3 has 13 residues. CDR3 nucleotide sequence: TGTGCCAGCACGATAGGGACAGCCTATGGCTACACCTTC. This encodes CASTIGTAYGYTF. The full variable domain, its missing parts supplied by reference TRBV2 and TRBJ1-2, is EPEVTQTPSHQVTQMGQEVILRCVPISNHLYFYWYRQILGQKVEFLVSFYNNEISEKSEIFDDQFSVERPDGSNFTLKIRSTKLEDSAMYFCASTIGTAYGYTFGSGTRLTVV.

With respect to this clonotype: A read error may explain this, as a much larger clone is one base away. The chain combines TRBV5-1 with TRBJ2-5; TRBD1 or TRBD2 may be the D gene (6 bases each). Germline values: CDR1 SGHRS, CDR2 YFSETQ. CDR3 length: 14 residues. The CDR3 sequence: CASSNGQPGETRYF. The CDR3 DNA reads as TGCGCCAGCAGCAACGGACAGCCGGGGGAGACCCGGTACTTC.

This clonotype has ten or more counts. J is TRBJ2-7 and V is TRBV4-2; no clear D. The length of the CDR3 is 12 residues. The V gene lost 1 base and the J gene lost 5 bases, with 6 bases spanning the gap. The germline gives CDR1 LGHNA, CDR2 YNFKEQ. CDR3 sequence reads: CASSQVEDEQYF. CDR3 DNA: TGTGCCAGCAGCCAAGTCGAGGACGAGCAGTACTTC.